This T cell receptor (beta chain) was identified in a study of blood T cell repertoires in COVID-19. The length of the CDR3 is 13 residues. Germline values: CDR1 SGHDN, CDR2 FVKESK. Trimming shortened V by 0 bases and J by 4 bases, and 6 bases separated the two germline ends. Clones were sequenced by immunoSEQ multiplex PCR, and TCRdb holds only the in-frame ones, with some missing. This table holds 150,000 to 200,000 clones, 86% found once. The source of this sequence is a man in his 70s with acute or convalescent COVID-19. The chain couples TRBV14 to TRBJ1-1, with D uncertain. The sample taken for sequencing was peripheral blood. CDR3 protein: CASSQDQFTEAFF. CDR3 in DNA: TGTGCCAGCAGCCAAGATCAGTTCACTGAAGCTTTCTTT.